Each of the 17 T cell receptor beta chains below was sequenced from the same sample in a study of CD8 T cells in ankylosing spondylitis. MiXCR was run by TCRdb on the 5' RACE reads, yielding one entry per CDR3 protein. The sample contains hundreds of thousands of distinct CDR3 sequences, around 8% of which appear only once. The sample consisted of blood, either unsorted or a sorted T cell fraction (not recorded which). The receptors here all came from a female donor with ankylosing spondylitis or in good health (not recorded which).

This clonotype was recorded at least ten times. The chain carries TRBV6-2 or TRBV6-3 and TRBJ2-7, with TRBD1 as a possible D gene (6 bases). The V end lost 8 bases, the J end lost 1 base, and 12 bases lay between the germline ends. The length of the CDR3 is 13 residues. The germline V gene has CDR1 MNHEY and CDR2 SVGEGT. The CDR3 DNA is TGTGCCAGCGTGGAAGGGACATCCTACGAGCAGTACTTC. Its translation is CASVEGTSYEQYF.

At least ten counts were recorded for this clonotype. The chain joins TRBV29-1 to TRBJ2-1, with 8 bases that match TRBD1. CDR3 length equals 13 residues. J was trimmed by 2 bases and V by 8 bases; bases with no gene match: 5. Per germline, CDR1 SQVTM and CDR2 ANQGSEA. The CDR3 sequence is CSFGQGPYNEQFF. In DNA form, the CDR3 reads TGCAGCTTCGGACAGGGACCCTACAATGAGCAGTTCTTC.

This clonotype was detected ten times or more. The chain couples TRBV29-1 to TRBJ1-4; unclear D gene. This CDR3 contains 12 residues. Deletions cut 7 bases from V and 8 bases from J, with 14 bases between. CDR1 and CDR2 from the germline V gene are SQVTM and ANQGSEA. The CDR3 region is CSAEGSTEKLFF. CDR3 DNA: TGCAGCGCGGAGGGCTCTACGGAAAAACTGTTTTTT.

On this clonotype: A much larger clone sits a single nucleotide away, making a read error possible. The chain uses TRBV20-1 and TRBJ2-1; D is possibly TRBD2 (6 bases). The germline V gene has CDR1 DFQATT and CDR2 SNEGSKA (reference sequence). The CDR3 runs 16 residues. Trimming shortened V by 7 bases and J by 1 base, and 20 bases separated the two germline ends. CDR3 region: CSVPGEAISSYNEQFF. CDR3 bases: TGCAGTGTCCCGGGGGAAGCGATTTCGTCCTACAATGAGCAGTTCTTC.

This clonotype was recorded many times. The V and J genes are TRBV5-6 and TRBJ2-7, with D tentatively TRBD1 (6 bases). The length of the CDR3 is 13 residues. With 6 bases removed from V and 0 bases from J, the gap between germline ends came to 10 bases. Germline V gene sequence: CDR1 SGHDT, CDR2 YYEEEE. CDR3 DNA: TGTGCCAGCACGACAGGAAACTCCTACGAGCAGTACTTC. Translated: CASTTGNSYEQYF.

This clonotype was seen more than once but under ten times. The CDR3: CASSYPSLAGKTQYF. In DNA, the CDR3 is TGTGCCAGCAGTTACCCTAGCCTGGCGGGGAAGACCCAGTACTTC. The rearrangement joins TRBV6-2 or TRBV6-3 to TRBJ2-5, with D possibly TRBD2 on 6 matching bases. CDR1 is MNHEY, CDR2 SVGEGT, per germline. This CDR3 comprises 15 residues. The germline V and J ends were trimmed by 2 bases and 6 bases, with 16 bases remaining between them.

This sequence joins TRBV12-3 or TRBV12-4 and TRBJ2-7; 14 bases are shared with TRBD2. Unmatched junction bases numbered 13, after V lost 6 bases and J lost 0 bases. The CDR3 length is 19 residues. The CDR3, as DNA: TGTGCCAGCAGCGACAGGGGCGAGACTAGCGGGGGGGTCTCCTACGAGCAGTACTTC. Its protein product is CASSDRGETSGGVSYEQYF.

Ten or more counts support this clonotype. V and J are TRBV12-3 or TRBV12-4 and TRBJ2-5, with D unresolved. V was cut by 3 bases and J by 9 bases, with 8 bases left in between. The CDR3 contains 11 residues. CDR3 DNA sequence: TGTGCCAGCAGTTTTGGTAGGGCCCAGTACTTC. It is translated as CASSFGRAQYF.

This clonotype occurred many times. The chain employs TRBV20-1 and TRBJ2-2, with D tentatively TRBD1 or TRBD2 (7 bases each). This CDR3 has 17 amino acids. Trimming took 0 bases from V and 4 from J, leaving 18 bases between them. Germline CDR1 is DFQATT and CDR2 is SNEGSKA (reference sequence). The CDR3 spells CSARDPYRGGSTGELFF. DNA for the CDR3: TGCAGTGCTAGAGACCCCTACAGGGGAGGGAGCACCGGGGAGCTGTTTTTT.

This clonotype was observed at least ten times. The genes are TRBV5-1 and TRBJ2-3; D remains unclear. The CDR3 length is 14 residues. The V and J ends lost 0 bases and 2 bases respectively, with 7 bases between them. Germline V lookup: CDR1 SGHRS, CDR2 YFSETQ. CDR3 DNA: TGCGCCAGCAGCTTGGGAAGAGACACAGATACGCAGTATTTT. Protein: CASSLGRDTDTQYF.

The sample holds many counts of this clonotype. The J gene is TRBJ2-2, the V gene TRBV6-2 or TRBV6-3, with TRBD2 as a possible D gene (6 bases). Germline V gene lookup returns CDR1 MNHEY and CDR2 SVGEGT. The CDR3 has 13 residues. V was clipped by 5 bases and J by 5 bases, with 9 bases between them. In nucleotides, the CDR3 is TGTGCCAGCAGTGGAGGGTTAACCGGGGAGCTGTTTTTT. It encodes CASSGGLTGELFF.

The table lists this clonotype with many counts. The CDR3 DNA is TGTGCCAGCAGCTTAGGACATAACACTGAAGCTTTCTTT. As protein: CASSLGHNTEAFF. V gene TRBV7-2 combines with J gene TRBJ1-1; D unclear. CDR1 SGHTA and CDR2 FQGNSA come from the germline V gene. CDR3 length: 13 residues. V lost 1 base to trimming and J lost 2 bases, with 5 bases between them. The full variable domain, completed using reference TRBV7-2 and TRBJ1-1, is GAGVSQSPSNKVTEKGKDVELRCDPISGHTALYWYRQSLGQGLEFLIYFQGNSAPDKSGLPSDRFSAERTGGSVSTLTIQRTQQEDSAVYLCASSLGHNTEAFFGQGTRLTVV.

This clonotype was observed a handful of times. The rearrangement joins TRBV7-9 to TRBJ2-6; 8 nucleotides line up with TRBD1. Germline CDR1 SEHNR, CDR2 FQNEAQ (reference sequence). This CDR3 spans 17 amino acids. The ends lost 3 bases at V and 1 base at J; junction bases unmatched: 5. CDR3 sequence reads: CASSFGQGASGANVLTF. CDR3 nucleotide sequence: TGTGCCAGCAGCTTCGGGCAGGGGGCGTCTGGGGCCAACGTCCTGACTTTC.

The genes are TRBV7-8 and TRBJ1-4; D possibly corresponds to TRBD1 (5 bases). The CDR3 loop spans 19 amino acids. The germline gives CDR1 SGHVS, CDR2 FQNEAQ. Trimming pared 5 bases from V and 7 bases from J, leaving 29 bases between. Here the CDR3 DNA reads TGTGCCAGCAGCCAACGAACCTCAGGGATCGATTGGGGAAGTGAAAAACTGTTTTTT. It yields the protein CASSQRTSGIDWGSEKLFF.

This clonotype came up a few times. The CDR3 DNA reads as TGTGCCAGCTCCCATTCTCAGGGACGAAGGGCTCAAACCTACGAGCAGTACTTC. This codes for CASSHSQGRRAQTYEQYF. The rearrangement uses TRBV18 and TRBJ2-7; TRBD1 or TRBD2 may be the D gene (5 bases each). Germline V lookup: CDR1 KGHSH, CDR2 LQKENI. V gave up 6 bases and J gave up 2 bases, with 26 bases separating them. The CDR3 has 18 residues.

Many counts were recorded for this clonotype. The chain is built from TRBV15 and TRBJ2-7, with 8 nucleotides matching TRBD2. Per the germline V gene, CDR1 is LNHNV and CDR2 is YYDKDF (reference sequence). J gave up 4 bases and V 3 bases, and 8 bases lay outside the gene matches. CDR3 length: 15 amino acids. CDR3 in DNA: TGTGCCACCAGCAGGTCGTCTAGCGGGTTATACGAGCAGTACTTC. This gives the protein CATSRSSSGLYEQYF.

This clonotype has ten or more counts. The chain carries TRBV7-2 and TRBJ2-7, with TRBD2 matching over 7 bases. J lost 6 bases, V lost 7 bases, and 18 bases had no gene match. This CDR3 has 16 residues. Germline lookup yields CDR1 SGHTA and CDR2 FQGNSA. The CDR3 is CASTRREPDYFSEQYF. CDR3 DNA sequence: TGTGCCAGCACCCGGCGGGAGCCGGACTATTTCTCCGAGCAGTACTTC.